This T cell receptor (beta chain) was captured by sequencing in a study of cytomegalovirus exposure and HLA in healthy donors (dated by TCRdb to about 2017). As for the study more broadly: In an earlier analysis of around 540 of the donors, 250 to 300 Gb of sequence data and about 110 million unique TCR beta sequences from about 190 million T cells were reported. An early release covering over 500 HLA-typed donors comprised approximately 290 gigabases of sequencing data and around 80 million unique TCR sequences. Of the roughly 400 genotyped donors, approximately 81% were placed in the genetic ancestry cluster associated with self-reported Caucasian donors. The aim of the study was to test whether cataloging public T cell receptors could identify signatures of past pathogen exposure. Using immunosequencing, the study profiled T cell repertoires from 550 to 750 subjects and related those repertoires to cytomegalovirus serostatus. In addition to the first cohort of 666 subjects, a separate validation cohort of some 120 different subjects was used. To predict cytomegalovirus infection status, the study combined high-throughput TCR immunosequencing, statistical association of individual TCRs with disease status, and machine learning. A later analysis re-analyzed previously published TCR beta repertoires from 650 to 800 donors and added high-resolution HLA genotyping to study TCR occurrence patterns. Rather than using new phenotypic data, the later analysis identified candidate immune exposures from TCR beta sequences and from how often those sequences occurred across donors. An earlier analysis of around 580 of the donors used high-throughput TCR beta sequencing to judge whether each TCR beta V gene segment behaved as functional or pseudogenic. Donor age, sex, ethnicity and CMV serostatus were compiled together with the repertoire data. A later genetic analysis took genome-wide SNP genotypes for about three fifths of the 666 donors and used that subset as a discovery cohort. All discovery cohort repertoires had been generated on a single sequencing platform. Class I and class II HLA loci were covered by the typing at four-digit resolution. Typing coverage varied by locus: 629-630 donors for A, B, C, DRB1 and DQB1; approximately 520 for DQA1; some 610 for DPA1; fewer than 480 for DPB1. Four or five DR-DQ haplotypes were treated as single units for association and clustering because of strong linkage in the cohort. Among some 400 genotyped donors of the cohort, an average of about 240,000 unique TCR beta nucleotide sequences were sequenced per donor, roughly a sixth of them non-productive.

The cohort comprised some 680 healthy bone marrow donors. All cohort members were sampled while nominally healthy, although unrecorded immune exposures were likely present. The donor tested CMV seronegative and was one of the 352 seronegative cohort members. Every donor gave a peripheral blood sample, and the peripheral blood mononuclear cells from that sample were used for TCR beta sequencing. The Qiagen DNeasy Blood Extraction Kit was used to extract genomic DNA from the blood cell samples. Broad study findings and their caveats: The cohort was sequenced for TCR beta chains only, and without alpha or paired-chain data the features that could be detected were limited. Sequencing depth was assumed to be roughly uniform across donors in the presence/absence analyses, though that assumption may not hold. Most TCR sequences were seen in very few donors, while some public TCRs were found in many individuals. In a later analysis, TCR association rates were found to vary across HLA loci, with the most associated TCRs seen for DRB1 alleles and the fewest for HLA-C alleles. Because counts were too low, 15 to 20 rarely observed V segments, including chromosome 9 orphons, were left out of the earlier analysis of about 500 of the donors. A later genetic analysis reported fewer N-insertions in productive TCRs among donors in an Asian-associated ancestry cluster than the roughly 620-donor mean. A few of the identified cytomegalovirus-associated TCR beta chains were confirmed in vitro to be specific for cytomegalovirus antigens. Broadly in line with IMGT annotations, most TCR beta V segments showed up in productive rearrangements about 87% or about 30% of the time in an earlier analysis of a few hundred of the donors. A total of fewer than 200 TCR beta chains were listed by the study as associated with cytomegalovirus. In a later genetic analysis, a missense DCLRE1C variant was associated with V-gene and J-gene trimming of TCR beta chains, and the association was replicated in an independent cohort. The authors suggested that the approach could potentially be extended to other disease states and immunological phenotypes. A further reported finding was that TCR beta sequences accurately predicted the HLA-A and HLA-B alleles for most subjects in the first cohort. In a later analysis, most CMV-associated TCR beta chains were found to appear HLA-restricted, with HLA associations seemingly driven largely by CMV exposure. At a false discovery rate of 0.05, a later analysis linked 16,951 TCR beta sequences to specific HLA alleles. In a later analysis, several top co-occurrence clusters were reported to appear linked to parvovirus B19, influenza, CMV and Epstein-Barr virus. A group of highly shared sequence variants was considered likely to be a technical artifact of the sequencing pipeline. In a later analysis, HLA-associated TCR beta chains were found to be more clonally expanded and to have lower generation probabilities than equally common non-associated chains. When HLA alleles, especially DR and DQ, strongly co-occurred, TCR associations were difficult to assign to individual alleles. The classifier was reported to diagnose cytomegalovirus status with high specificity and sensitivity in both the original and validation cohorts. Because HLA typing was missing for some donors at each locus, association tests included only the typed subset. The only immune exposure information available for the cohort was CMV serostatus. Linkage disequilibrium might explain the correlated functional status among segregating V segments, but an unknown experimental factor could not be excluded.

Of note for this clone: There is no known antigen for this receptor. Qualities for individual bases were not recorded, and no much larger clone is one base off.

Library preparation used the immunoSEQ multiplex PCR assay. A mixture of 60 forward primers for TCR Vbeta segments and 13 reverse primers for TCR Jbeta segments was used in the multiplex PCR. The CDR3 region of rearranged TCR beta genes was amplified from genomic DNA by a multiplex PCR assay. The amplified TCR beta libraries were sequenced on the Illumina HiSeq System as 87-base-pair reads. In the authors' own workflow: A later analysis counted approximately 76 million unique TCR beta chains across the 650 to 700 repertoires, and around 12 million of these chains were shared by at least two donors. To remove PCR and sequencing errors, raw reads were error-corrected and collapsed into unique sequences using a nearest-neighbor algorithm that merged closely related sequences. CDR3 sequences were aligned to IMGT reference sequences to assign V, D and J gene segments. For a sequence to be retained, a match of at least six nucleotides to both a V gene segment and a J gene segment was required. A rearrangement was called productive if the CDR3 had no stop codons and remained in frame with V and J, and every other rearrangement was called non-productive. Following IMGT convention, CDR3 was defined as the stretch from the second conserved V-encoded cysteine to the conserved J-encoded phenylalanine. Sequences without an unambiguous match to a single V gene segment were excluded from the earlier analysis of several hundred of the donors. In an earlier analysis of around 590 of the donors, a V segment was called functional when productive rearrangements were above 56.7%, and segregating when the standard deviation between donors exceeded 5%. A statistical classification framework was built to diagnose cytomegalovirus status from the catalog of TCR beta chain sequences. In a later analysis, TCR nucleotide sequences were compared against IMGT/GENE-DB human TR gene sequences so that V and J genes could be assigned. The TCRdist pipeline was used in a later analysis to assign CDR3 sequences and most-parsimonious VDJ recombination scenarios. A later analysis defined each TCR beta chain by its CDR3 amino acid sequence plus V-gene family, and excluded reads lacking a unique V-gene family. A later analysis removed several hundred highly shared, low-generation-probability nucleotide sequences to deal with suspected cross-contamination and a sequencing artifact. In a later analysis, a clonal expansion index was calculated for each public chain from normalized within-repertoire ranks of inferred template counts. Generation probabilities in a later analysis came from a VDJ recombination model fitted to out-of-frame rearrangements, and those results were checked against IGoR. Hypergeometric tests were used in a later analysis to score TCR-TCR, TCR-HLA and TCR-CMV co-occurrence, with a repertoire-size bias correction applied to the TCR pairs. A later analysis estimated false discovery rates by permuting HLA or CMV assignments 20 times. A later analysis grouped co-occurring TCRs with DBSCAN, adding TCRdist sequence similarity when clustering within HLA-allele-positive subsets. Co-occurrence clustering excluded repertoires with fewer than 30,000 or more than 120,000 public chains, plus five with anomalous nucleotide sharing. TCRdb retrieved this table from immuneACCESS and kept in-frame rearrangements only. Not all clones are present; in checked studies, unresolved V genes account for under half, and no reason is known for the remainder. The V and J calls and the clone size are those of that table, but D and trimming were determined from the DNA. A total of about 150,000 clones appear in this sample, nearly 80% of them only once. Around 0.7% of the sample lies in the top ten.

The source is a male donor in good health and CMV-seronegative. Sequencing used PBMCs.

The DNA reads TGTGCCAGCAGCTTGGGGATCCGGGATGGGGCCAACGTCCTGACTTTC. The encoded protein is CASSLGIRDGANVLTF. The chain couples TRBV7-3 to TRBJ2-6, with TRBD2 as a weak D call on 5 bases. V is cut by 3 bases and J by 3 bases, and the space between the germline ends is 12 bases. From cysteine to phenylalanine, the CDR3 is 16 amino acids long. The only DNA kept is the CDR3, 48 bases in frame from the first base. CDR1 SGHTA and CDR2 FQGTGA were looked up in the germline V gene.